This TCR beta chain was recorded in a study of PD-L1 blockade in urothelial cancer. Study details: Male patients with bladder-origin urothelial cancer numbered about 90% of the 29. Investigators checked blood 3 weeks (second dose) and 6 weeks after treatment start. Overall study results and limits: When pretreatment blood TCR clonality was below the median, it predicted better survival.

This clone was seen only once. Its antigen remains unknown. Assay: immunoSEQ multiplex PCR; the TCRdb copy retains only in-frame clones and omits some. The repertoire holds about 82,000 clones, with about nine tenths as singletons. The germline V gene has CDR1 SGHNT and CDR2 YENEEA. The CDR3 runs to 14 residues. Unmatched junction bases numbered 0, after V lost 8 bases and J lost 2 bases. The receptor's source is a woman between 65 and 79 years old with urothelial cancer. The sequences come from PBMCs, collected around atezolizumab (anti-PD-L1) treatment. The V and J genes are TRBV11-3 and TRBJ2-2; 12 bases align to TRBD1. The CDR3 loop is CASGTGGNTGELFF. CDR3 DNA sequence: TGTGCCAGCGGGACAGGGGGCAACACCGGGGAGCTGTTTTTT. The full variable domain, rest sourced from reference TRBV11-3 and TRBJ2-2, is EAGVVQSPRYKIIEKKQPVAFWCNPISGHNTLYWYLQNLGQGPELLIRYENEEAVDDSQLPKDRFSAERLKGVDSTLKIQPAELGDSAVYLCASGTGGNTGELFFGEGSRLTVL.